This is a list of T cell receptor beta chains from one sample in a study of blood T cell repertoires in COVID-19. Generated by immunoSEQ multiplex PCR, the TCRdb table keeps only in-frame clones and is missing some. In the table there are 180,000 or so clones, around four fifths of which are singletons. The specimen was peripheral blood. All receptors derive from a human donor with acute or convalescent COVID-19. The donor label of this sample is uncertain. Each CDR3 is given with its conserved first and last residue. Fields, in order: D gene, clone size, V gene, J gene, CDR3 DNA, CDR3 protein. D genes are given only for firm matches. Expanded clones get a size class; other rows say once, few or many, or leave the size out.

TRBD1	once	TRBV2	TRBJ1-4	TGTGCCAGCAGTGAAGTACAACCTGGGACAGGGGGTGAAAAACTGTTTTTT	CASSEVQPGTGGEKLFF
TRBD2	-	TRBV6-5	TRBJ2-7	TGTGCCAGCAGTTACTCCCTAGCGGGAGGGACCTACGAGCAGTACTTC	CASSYSLAGGTYEQYF
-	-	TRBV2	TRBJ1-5	TGTGCCAGCAGGCGGTCGGGCAATCAGCCCCAGCATTTT	CASRRSGNQPQHF
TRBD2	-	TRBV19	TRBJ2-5	TGTGCCAGTAGTACGGGGGGAGAGACCCAGTACTTC	CASSTGGETQYF
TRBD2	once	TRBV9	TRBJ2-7	TGTGCCAGCAGCGCGGGACCAGCGGGAGGGCCCTACGAGCAGTACTTC	CASSAGPAGGPYEQYF
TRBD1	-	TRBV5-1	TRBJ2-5	TGCGCCAGCAGCTTGGACGGGACAGCTGAAGAGACCCAGTACTTC	CASSLDGTAEETQYF
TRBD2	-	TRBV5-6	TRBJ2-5	TGTGCCAGCAGCCAGCGCGGGGGCGGGAGGGCGGAGACCCAGTACTTC	CASSQRGGGRAETQYF
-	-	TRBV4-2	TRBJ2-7	TGTGCCAGCAGCCAAGATCTTATCTCCTACGAGCAGTACTTC	CASSQDLISYEQYF
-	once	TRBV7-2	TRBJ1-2	TGTGCCAGCAGCTTAACTCTTAACTATGGCTACACCTTC	CASSLTLNYGYTF
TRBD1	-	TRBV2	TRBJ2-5	TGTGCCAGCATTTACCGGGACAGGGCTCCACACGAGACCCAGTACTTC	CASIYRDRAPHETQYF
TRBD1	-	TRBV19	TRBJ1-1	TGTGCCAGTAGTAGCCGGGACAGGGGCCTAATGAACACTGAAGCTTTCTTT	CASSSRDRGLMNTEAFF
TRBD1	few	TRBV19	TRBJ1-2	TGTGCCAGTAGCCACAGGGGGCAAGGCTATGGCTACACCTTC	CASSHRGQGYGYTF
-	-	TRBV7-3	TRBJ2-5	TGTGCCAGCAGCATGGGCCCCCAAGAGACCCAGTACTTC	CASSMGPQETQYF
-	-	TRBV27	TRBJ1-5	TGTGCCAGCAAAGGTTCGGGAAATCATCAGCCCCAGCATTTT	CASKGSGNHQPQHF
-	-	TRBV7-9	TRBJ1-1	TGTGCCAGCAGCTTACGGGAAAACACTGAAGCTTTCTTT	CASSLRENTEAFF
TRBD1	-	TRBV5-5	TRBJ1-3	TGTGCCAGCAGCCTCCCCGGGACAGGAGGAGGAAACACCATATATTTT	CASSLPGTGGGNTIYF
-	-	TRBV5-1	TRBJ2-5	TGCGCCAGCAGCCTCGGACTACCCTGGGAGACCCAGTACTTC	CASSLGLPWETQYF
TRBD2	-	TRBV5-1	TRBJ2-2	TGCGCCAGCAGCCGGACTAGCGGGCCCACCGGGGAGCTGTTTTTT	CASSRTSGPTGELFF
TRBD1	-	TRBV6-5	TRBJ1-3	TGTGCCAGCAGCTCGGGACAGGCTTCTGGAAACACCATATATTTT	CASSSGQASGNTIYF
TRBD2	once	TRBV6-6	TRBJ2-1	TGTGCCAGCATTGGGACTAGCTTCGGTGAGCAGTTCTTC	CASIGTSFGEQFF
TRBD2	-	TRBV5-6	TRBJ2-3	TGTGCCAGCAGCTTAGCGGGAGGCCCCCCCCACATAGGGACAGATACGCAGTATTTT	CASSLAGGPPHIGTDTQYF
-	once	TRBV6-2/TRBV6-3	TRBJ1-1	TGTGCCAGCAGTTACCGGGGGGGAGCTTTCTTT	CASSYRGGAFF
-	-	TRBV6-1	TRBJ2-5	TGTGCCAGCAGTGTCCAACCTTCCGGGACATCCCAGGAGACCCAGTACTTC	CASSVQPSGTSQETQYF
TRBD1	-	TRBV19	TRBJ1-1	TGTGCCACCTCGCCGGGGCAGGGGGCGACCACTGAAGCTTTCTTT	CATSPGQGATTEAFF
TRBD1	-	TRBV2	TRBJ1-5	TGTGCCAGCAGTGCAAACAGGGGGAATCAGCCCCAGCATTTT	CASSANRGNQPQHF
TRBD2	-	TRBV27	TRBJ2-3	TGTGCCAGCAGTTTACGACTAGCGGGAGTTCCGGGCACAGATACGCAGTATTTT	CASSLRLAGVPGTDTQYF
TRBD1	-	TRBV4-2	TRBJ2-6	TGTGCCAGCAGCCAAGAGAAGGGGGCAGTTGCTGGGGCCAACGTCCTGACTTTC	CASSQEKGAVAGANVLTF
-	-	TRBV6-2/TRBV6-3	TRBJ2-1	TGTGCCAGCAGTTACTATACGGGGGCCTACAATGAGCAGTTCTTC	CASSYYTGAYNEQFF
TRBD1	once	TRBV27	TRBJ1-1	TGTGCCAGCAGTTTCACAGGGGTCGGTGAAGCTTTCTTT	CASSFTGVGEAFF
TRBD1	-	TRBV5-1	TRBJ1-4	TGCGCCAGCAGCGCCATGGACAGGGCTGGCGAAAAACTGTTTTTT	CASSAMDRAGEKLFF
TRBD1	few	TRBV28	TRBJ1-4	TGTGCCAGCAGCCAACCTCCACCGGGACAGAGGAATGAAAAACTGTTTTTT	CASSQPPPGQRNEKLFF
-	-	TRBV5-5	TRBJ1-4	TGTGCCAGCAGCCCCGACAGGAGCGTACCTAATGAAAAACTGTTTTTT	CASSPDRSVPNEKLFF
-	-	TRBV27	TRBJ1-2	TGTGCCAGCAGTTCGAGATGGACACACAACTATGGCTACACCTTC	CASSSRWTHNYGYTF
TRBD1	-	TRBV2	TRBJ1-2	TGTGCCAGCAGTGTCGCACGTATAACCGGCCGGGGACAGGGTTCAGGTGGCTACACCTTC	CASSVARITGRGQGSGGYTF
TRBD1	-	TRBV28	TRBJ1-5	TGTGCCAGCACTAGACAGGGCAATCCGTCTTTCCAGCATTTT	CASTRQGNPSFQHF
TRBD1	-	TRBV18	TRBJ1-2	TGTGCCAGCTCACCCGAGACAGGGGGCATTTATGGCTACACCTTC	CASSPETGGIYGYTF
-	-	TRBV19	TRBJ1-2	TGTGCCAGTACGACCCGGCGGGGATATGGCTACACCTTC	CASTTRRGYGYTF
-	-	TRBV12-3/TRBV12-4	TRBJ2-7	TGTGCCAGCAGTTCCTTCTACGAGCAGTACTTC	CASSSFYEQYF
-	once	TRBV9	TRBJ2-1	TGTGCCAGCAGCGGGACTTCCGAAAATGAGCAGTTCTTC	CASSGTSENEQFF
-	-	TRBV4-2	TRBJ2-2	TGTGCCAGCGGCCCGGGAGACCTGAACACCGGGGAGCTGTTTTTT	CASGPGDLNTGELFF
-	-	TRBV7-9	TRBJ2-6	TGTGCCAGCAGCTTATATGGGGCCAACGTCCTGACTTTC	CASSLYGANVLTF
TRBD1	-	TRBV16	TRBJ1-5	TGTGCCAGCAGCCCAATCCAGGGGGCCGTGCTGGCCCAGCATTTT	CASSPIQGAVLAQHF
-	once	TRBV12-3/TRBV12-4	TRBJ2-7	TGTGCCAGCAGTCTACCGCCACCCGGCGAGCAGTACTTC	CASSLPPPGEQYF
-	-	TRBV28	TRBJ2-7	TGTGCCAGCTCCCAAACCGATACGGTGCAGTACTTC	CASSQTDTVQYF
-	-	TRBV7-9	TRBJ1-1	TGTGCCAGCAGCCCCGCGAGGTCCGAGTTGAACACTGAAGCTTTCTTT	CASSPARSELNTEAFF
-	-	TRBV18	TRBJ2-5	TGTGCCAGCTCACCACCCGGGGAGACCCAGTACTTC	CASSPPGETQYF
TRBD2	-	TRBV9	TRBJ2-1	TGTGCCAGCAGCCTCGACAACACGGGACTAGCGGGAGGGTCATCCCCCTACAATGAGCAGTTCTTC	CASSLDNTGLAGGSSPYNEQFF
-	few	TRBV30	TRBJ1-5	TGTGCCTGGACTCACGAGGGACAGCCCCAGCATTTT	CAWTHEGQPQHF
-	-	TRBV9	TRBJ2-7	TGTGCCAGCAGCGTAGGGAGGAATTCGCCCTACGAGCAGTACTTC	CASSVGRNSPYEQYF
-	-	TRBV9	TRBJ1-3	TGTGCCAGCAGCCCTACAGGGTTTTTTAACACCATATATTTT	CASSPTGFFNTIYF
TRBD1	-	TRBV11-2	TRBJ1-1	TGTGCCAGCAGCTTAAACACAGGGGTAAACACTGAAGCTTTCTTT	CASSLNTGVNTEAFF
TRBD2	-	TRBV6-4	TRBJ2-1	TGTGCCAGCATCGTCGGGGGACTAGCGGGGAGGGACCCCTACAATGAGCAGTTCTTC	CASIVGGLAGRDPYNEQFF
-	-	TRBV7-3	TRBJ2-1	TGTGCCAGCAACCGGGACGGGAGCTCCTACAATGAGCAGTTCTTC	CASNRDGSSYNEQFF
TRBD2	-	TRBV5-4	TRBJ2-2	TGTGCCAGCAGCTCGGGACTAGCGGGATCGGACACCGGGGAGCTGTTTTTT	CASSSGLAGSDTGELFF
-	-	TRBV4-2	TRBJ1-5	TGTGCCAGCAGCCAAGATCTGGAGGATCAGCCCCAGCATTTT	CASSQDLEDQPQHF